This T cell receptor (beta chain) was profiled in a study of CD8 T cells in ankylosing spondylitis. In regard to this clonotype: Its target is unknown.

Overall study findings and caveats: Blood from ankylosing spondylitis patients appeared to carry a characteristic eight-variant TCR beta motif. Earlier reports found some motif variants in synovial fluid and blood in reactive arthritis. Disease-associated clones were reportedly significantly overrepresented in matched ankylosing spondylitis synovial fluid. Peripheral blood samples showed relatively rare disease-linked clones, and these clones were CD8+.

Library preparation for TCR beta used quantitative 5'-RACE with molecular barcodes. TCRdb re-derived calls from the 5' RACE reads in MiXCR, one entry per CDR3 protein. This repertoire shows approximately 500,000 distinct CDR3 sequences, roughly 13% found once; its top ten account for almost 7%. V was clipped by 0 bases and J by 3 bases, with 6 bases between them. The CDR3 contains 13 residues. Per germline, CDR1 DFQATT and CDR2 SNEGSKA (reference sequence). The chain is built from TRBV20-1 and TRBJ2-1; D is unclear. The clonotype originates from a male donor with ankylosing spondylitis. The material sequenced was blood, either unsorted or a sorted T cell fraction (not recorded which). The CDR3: CSARDTDYNEQFF. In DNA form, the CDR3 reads TGCAGTGCTAGAGATACTGACTACAATGAGCAGTTCTTC.